This TCR beta chain was captured in a study of T cells in Graves' hyperthyroidism and ophthalmopathy. For the diagnoses, clinical symptoms, serum thyroxine and TRAb, thyroid ultrasound and orbital computed tomography were used. Germline V gene data show CDR1 as ENHRY and CDR2 as SYGVKD. There are 12 residues in the CDR3. The V end was cut by 6 bases, the J end by 3 bases, with 5 bases between. Amplification yielded TCR beta CDR3 regions, with RNA transcripts as the source. A set of HTBI primers served as the primers for a first-round RT-PCR of the TCR CDR3. One entry per CDR3 protein results from TCRdb running MiXCR on the multiplex PCR reads. The data contain around 290,000 distinct CDR3 sequences, 13% of them singletons. Ten or more counts support this clonotype.

The specimen was blood. The source of this sequence is a woman aged 25 to 39 with Graves' hyperthyroidism that later progressed to Graves' ophthalmopathy. This chain connects TRBV10-3 to TRBJ2-2; D ambiguous. The CDR3 sequence is CAIRFDTGELFF. CDR3 sequence (DNA): TGTGCCATCAGGTTTGACACCGGGGAGCTGTTTTTT.